A few counts support the clone carrying this TCR beta chain. Its antigen remains unidentified. Treatment in this sample: approximately 9-day PBMC culture with coronavirus spike peptide pools or control peptides (ViraFEST assay). The record originates from a study of vaccination and CD4 T cells after COVID-19. In the study overall: Every culture used as a control got a CEFX pool, an HIV-1 Nef pool, or no peptide. The study's findings and limits: 304 of 307 vaccine-specific clones from convalescent patients were spike mono-reactive. A nonsignificant rise from roughly 21 to 40 was seen in the median number of SARS-CoV-2-reactive clonotypes.

Germline CDR1 reads SNHLY; CDR2 reads FYNNEI. With V trimmed by 3 bases and J by 4 bases, 7 bases remained unmatched. This CDR3 spans 15 amino acids. Oncomine TCR Beta short-read sequencing was applied to DNA from cultured CD4+ T cells. TCRdb reanalysed the PCR reads using MiXCR and keeps one entry per CDR3 protein. The sample lists approximately 15,000 distinct CDR3 sequences, roughly 60% seen once, with about 5% in the top ten. The source was CD4+ T cells from blood, cultured in vitro, collected after SARS-CoV-2 vaccination. The sequence was obtained from a human donor who had recovered from COVID-19. The chain has TRBV2 and TRBJ2-5, with 8 nucleotides matching TRBD2. CDR3 sequence (DNA): TGTGCCAGCAGTGAGTCGGGGGGGGCTGGAGAGACCCAGTACTTC. Protein sequence: CASSESGGAGETQYF.